Described below is a single T cell receptor (beta chain) sequence and its context. Antigen unknown. Original handling: As immunoSEQ supplied junction-only sequences (without quality scores), filtering differed. Some clones are missing from TCRdb's copy, which holds only in-frame ones; the method was immunoSEQ multiplex PCR. Clone size and V and J calls were adopted from that table, with D and trimming inferred from the DNA. Among about 2.1 million clones listed, about 93% were seen once. The record originates from a study of shared clonotypes between healthy human individuals. In the study overall: Per-donor plates numbered three CD4 naive, three CD4 memory, two CD8 naive and one CD8 memory.

Naive CD8 populations comprised CD45RO-negative cells positively selected for CCR7, excluding terminally differentiated effector memory CD45RA+ cells. The healthy adult donors were HIV-negative and reported no recent acute infections or vaccinations. The length of the CDR3 is 15 residues. Deletions cut 3 bases from V and 1 base from J, with 13 bases between. CDR1 is LNHDA and CDR2 is SQIVND in the germline V gene (reference sequence). Regarding the study as a whole: Among donors, sharing of clonotypes was expected to be affected by sequencing depth.

The sequenced material came from naive CD8+ T cells from PBMCs. The V call is TRBV19, the J call TRBJ2-7; D possibly corresponds to TRBD1 (5 bases). The clonotype was recovered from a man between 18 and 29 years old in good health. Some clones in this sample may be carry-over from other donors' samples. The CDR3 sequence: CASSISRASSYEQYF. The CDR3 DNA is TGTGCCAGTAGTATTTCCAGGGCTAGTTCCTACGAGCAGTACTTC.